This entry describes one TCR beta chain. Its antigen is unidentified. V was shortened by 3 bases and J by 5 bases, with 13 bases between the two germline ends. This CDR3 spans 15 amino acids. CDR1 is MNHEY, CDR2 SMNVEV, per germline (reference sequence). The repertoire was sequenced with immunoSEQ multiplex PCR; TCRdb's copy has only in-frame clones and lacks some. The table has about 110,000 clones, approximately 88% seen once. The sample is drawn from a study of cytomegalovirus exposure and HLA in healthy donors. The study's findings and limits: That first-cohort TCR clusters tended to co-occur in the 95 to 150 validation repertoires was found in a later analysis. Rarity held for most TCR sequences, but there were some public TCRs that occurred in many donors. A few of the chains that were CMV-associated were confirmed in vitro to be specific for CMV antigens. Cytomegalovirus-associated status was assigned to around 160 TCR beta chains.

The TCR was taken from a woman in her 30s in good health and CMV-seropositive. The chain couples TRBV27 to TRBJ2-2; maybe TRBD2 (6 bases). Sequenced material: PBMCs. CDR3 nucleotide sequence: TGTGCCAGCAGTTTCAAACCCGGGGGTACCGGGGAGCTGTTTTTT. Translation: CASSFKPGGTGELFF.